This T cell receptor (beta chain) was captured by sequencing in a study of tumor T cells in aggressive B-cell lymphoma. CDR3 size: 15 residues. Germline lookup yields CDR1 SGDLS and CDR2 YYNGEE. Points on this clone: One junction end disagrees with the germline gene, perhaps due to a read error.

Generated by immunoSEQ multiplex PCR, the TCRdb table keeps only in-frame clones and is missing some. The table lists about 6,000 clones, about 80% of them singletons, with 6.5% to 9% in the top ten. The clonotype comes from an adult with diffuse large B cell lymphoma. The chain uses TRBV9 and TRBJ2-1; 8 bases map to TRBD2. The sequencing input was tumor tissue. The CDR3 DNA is TGTACCAGCAGCGAGGGGACTAGACTTTTCGATGAGCAGTTCTTC. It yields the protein CTSSEGTRLFDEQFF.